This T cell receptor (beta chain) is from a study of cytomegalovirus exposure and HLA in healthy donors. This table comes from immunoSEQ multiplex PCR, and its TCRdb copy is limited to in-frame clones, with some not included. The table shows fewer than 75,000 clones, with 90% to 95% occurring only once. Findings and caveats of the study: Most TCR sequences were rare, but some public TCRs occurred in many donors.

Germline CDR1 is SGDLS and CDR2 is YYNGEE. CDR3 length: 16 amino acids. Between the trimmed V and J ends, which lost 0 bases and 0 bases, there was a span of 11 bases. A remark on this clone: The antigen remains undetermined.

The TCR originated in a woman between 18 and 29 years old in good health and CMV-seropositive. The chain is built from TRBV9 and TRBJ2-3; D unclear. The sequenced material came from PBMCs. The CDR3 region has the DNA TGTGCCAGCAGCGTAGAGGCGGCAGCTAGCACAGATACGCAGTATTTT. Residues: CASSVEAAASTDTQYF.